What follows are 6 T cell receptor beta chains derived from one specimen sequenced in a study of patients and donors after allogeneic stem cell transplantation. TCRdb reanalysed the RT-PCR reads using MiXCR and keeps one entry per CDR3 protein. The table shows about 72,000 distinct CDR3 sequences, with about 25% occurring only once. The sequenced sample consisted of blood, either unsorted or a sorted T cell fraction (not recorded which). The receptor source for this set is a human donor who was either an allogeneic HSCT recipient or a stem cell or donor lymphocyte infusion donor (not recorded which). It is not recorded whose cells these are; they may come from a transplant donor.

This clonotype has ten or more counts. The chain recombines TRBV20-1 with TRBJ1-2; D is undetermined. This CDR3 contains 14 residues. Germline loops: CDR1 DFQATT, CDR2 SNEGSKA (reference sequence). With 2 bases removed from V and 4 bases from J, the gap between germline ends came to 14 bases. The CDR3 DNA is TGCAGTGCTAGATACAGTCTACAGCCCTATGGCTACACCTTC. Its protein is CSARYSLQPYGYTF.

This CDR3 reads CSSAGSLSSYNEQFF. In DNA, the CDR3 is TGCAGCTCCGCAGGGAGCTTGAGCTCCTACAATGAGCAGTTCTTC. J is TRBJ2-1 and V is TRBV29-1, with D perhaps being TRBD1 or TRBD2 (5 bases each). Germline CDR1 and CDR2: SQVTM and ANQGSEA. V dropped 8 bases and J dropped 0 bases, with 17 bases sitting between them. The length of the CDR3 is 15 residues.

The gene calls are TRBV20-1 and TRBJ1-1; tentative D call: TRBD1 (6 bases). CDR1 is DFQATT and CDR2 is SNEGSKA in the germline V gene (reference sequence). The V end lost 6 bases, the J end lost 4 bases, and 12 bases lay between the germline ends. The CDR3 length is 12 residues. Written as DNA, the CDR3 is TGCAGTGCCTCTCTAGGGGGCACTGAAGCTTTCTTT. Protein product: CSASLGGTEAFF.

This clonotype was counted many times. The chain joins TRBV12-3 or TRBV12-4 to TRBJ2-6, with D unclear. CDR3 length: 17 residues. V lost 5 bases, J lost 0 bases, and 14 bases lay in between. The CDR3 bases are TGTGCCAGCAGTCCCGACGCCCTGGGCTCTGGGGCCAACGTCCTGACTTTC. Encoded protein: CASSPDALGSGANVLTF.

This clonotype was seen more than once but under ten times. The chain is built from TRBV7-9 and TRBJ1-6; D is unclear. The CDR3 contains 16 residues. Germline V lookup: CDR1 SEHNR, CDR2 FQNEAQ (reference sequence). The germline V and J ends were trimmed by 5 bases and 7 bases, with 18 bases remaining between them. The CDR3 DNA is TGTGCCAGCAGCGATACAACACGACGGTGGAATTCACCCCTCCACTTT. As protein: CASSDTTRRWNSPLHF.

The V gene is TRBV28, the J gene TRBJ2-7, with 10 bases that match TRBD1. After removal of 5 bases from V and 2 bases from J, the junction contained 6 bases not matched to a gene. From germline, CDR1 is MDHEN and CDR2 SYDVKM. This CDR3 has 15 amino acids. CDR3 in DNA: TGTGCCAGCAGTAATCCGGGACAGGGGCCCTACGAGCAGTACTTC. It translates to CASSNPGQGPYEQYF.